This TCR beta chain was identified during a study of cytomegalovirus exposure and HLA in healthy donors. Study observations and caveats: Overall, approximately 150 TCR beta chains were annotated as cytomegalovirus-associated.

Profiled with immunoSEQ multiplex PCR; TCRdb holds only in-frame clones, not every one. Of under 200,000 clones in the sample, 86% were seen once. With regard to this clone: What it binds is not known.

The germline V and J ends were trimmed by 2 bases and 2 bases, with 12 bases remaining between them. This CDR3 comprises 15 residues. Germline CDR1 reads SGDLS; CDR2 reads YYNGEE. The source material was PBMCs. The chain uses TRBV9 and TRBJ2-3; unclear D gene. The clonotype originates from a woman in her twenties or thirties in good health and CMV-seronegative. CDR3 sequence reads: CASSVQATYTDTQYF. Written as DNA, the CDR3 is TGTGCCAGCAGCGTCCAGGCTACCTACACAGATACGCAGTATTTT.